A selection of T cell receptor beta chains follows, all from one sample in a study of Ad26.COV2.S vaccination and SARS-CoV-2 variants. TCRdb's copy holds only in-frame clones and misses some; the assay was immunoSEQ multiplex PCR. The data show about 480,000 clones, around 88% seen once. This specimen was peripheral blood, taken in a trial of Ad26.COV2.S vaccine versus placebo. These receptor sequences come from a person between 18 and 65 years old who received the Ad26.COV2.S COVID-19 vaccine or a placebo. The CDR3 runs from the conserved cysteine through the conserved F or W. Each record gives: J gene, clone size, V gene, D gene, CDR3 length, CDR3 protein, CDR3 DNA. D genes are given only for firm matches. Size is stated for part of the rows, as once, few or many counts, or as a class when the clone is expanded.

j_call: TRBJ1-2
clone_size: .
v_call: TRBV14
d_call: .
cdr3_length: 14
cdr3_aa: CASSQGRGDYGYTF
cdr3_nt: TGTGCCAGCAGCCAAGGACGGGGGGACTATGGCTACACCTTC

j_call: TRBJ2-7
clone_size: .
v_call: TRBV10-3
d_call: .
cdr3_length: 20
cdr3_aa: CAISESTALMAGESPYEQYF
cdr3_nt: TGTGCCATCAGTGAGTCGACCGCACTCATGGCAGGGGAGTCCCCCTACGAGCAGTACTTC

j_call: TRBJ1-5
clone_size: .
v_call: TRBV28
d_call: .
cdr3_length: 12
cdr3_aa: CASSPPLQPQHF
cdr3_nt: TGTGCCAGCAGCCCACCCCTACAGCCCCAGCATTTT

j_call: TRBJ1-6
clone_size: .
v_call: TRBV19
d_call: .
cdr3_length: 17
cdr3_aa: CASSIEVTDEEYTPLHF
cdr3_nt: TGTGCCAGTAGTATAGAGGTGACAGACGAGGAATATACACCCCTCCACTTT

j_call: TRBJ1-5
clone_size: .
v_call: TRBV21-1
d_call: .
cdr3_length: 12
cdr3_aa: CASWKGTGGGHF
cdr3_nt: TGTGCCAGCTGGAAAGGGACAGGCGGGGGTCATTTT

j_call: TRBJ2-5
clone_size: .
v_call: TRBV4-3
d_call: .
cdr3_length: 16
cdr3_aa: CASSQDYAATQETQYF
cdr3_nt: TGCGCCAGCAGCCAAGATTATGCCGCGACACAAGAGACCCAGTACTTC

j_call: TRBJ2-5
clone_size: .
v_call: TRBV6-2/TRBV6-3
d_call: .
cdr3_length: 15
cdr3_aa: CASSYSRAPGETQYF
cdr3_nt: TGTGCCAGCAGTTACTCCCGGGCCCCAGGGGAGACCCAGTACTTC

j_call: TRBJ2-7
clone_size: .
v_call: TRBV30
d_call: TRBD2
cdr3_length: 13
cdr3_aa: CAWRAGGPYEQYF
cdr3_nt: TGTGCCTGGAGGGCGGGAGGGCCGTACGAGCAGTACTTC

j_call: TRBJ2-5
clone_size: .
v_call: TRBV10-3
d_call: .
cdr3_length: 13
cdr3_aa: CASTSGVVETQYF
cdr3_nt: TGTGCCAGCACCTCAGGGGTGGTAGAGACCCAGTACTTC

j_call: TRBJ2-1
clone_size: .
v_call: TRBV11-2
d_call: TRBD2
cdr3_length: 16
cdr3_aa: CASSLDGSGRVNEQFF
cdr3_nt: TGTGCCAGCAGCTTAGATGGGAGCGGGAGGGTAAATGAGCAGTTCTTC

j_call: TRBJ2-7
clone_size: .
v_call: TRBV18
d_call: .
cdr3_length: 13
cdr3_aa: CASSPRISSEQYF
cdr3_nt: TGTGCCAGCTCACCACGAATCTCAAGCGAGCAGTACTTC

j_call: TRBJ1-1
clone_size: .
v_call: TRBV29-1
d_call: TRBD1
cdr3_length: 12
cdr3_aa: CSIRQGDTEAFF
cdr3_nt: TGCAGCATCAGGCAGGGGGACACTGAAGCTTTCTTT

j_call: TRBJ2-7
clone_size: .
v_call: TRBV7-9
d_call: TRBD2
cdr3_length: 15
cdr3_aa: CASSLPSGGATEQYF
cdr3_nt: TGTGCCAGCAGCTTACCCTCGGGGGGAGCGACCGAGCAGTACTTC

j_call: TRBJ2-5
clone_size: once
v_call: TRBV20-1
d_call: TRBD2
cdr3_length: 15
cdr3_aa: CSASGLAGVIETQYF
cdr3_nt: TGCAGTGCTAGTGGGCTAGCGGGGGTGATTGAGACCCAGTACTTC

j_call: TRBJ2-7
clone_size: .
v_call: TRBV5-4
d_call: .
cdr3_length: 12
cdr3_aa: CASSPRGREQYF
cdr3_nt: TGTGCCAGCAGCCCCCGGGGGCGCGAGCAGTACTTC

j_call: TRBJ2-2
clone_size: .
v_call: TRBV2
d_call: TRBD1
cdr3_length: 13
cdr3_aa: CASISGGTGELFF
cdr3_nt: TGTGCCAGTATATCAGGGGGCACCGGGGAGCTGTTTTTT

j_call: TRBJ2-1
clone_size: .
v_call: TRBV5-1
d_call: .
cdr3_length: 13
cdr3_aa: CASSLGGRAEQFF
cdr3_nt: TGCGCCAGCAGCTTGGGGGGGCGGGCGGAGCAGTTCTTC

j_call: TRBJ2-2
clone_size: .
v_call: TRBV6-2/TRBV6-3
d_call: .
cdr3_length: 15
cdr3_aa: CASSNDWLVRSELFF
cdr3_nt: TGTGCCAGCAGTAACGACTGGCTAGTTCGGTCGGAGCTGTTTTTT

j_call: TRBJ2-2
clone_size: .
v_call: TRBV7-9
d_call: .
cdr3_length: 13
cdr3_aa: CASSLTLQGELFF
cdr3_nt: TGTGCCAGCAGCTTAACCCTTCAAGGGGAGCTGTTTTTT

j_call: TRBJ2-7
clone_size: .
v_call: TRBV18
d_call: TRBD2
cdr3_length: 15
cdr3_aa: CASSPTAGGLDEQYF
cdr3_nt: TGTGCCAGCTCCCCGACAGCGGGAGGGCTGGACGAGCAGTACTTC

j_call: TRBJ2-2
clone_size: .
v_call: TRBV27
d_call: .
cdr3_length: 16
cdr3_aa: CASTTPQGGNTGELFF
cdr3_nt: TGTGCCAGCACCACCCCCCAGGGCGGGAACACCGGGGAGCTGTTTTTT

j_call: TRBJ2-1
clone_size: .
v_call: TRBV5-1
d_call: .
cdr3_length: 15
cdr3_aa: CASSHRDSPYNEQFF
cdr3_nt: TGCGCCAGCAGCCATCGGGACTCGCCCTACAATGAGCAGTTCTTC

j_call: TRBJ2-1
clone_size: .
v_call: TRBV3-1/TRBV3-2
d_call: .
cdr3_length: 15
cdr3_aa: CASSRRGAAYNEQFF
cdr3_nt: TGTGCCAGCAGCCGGCGCGGGGCGGCCTACAATGAGCAGTTCTTC

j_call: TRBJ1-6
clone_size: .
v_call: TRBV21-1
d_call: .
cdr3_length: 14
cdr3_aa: CASSRRQDNSPLHF
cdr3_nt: TGTGCCAGCAGCAGGCGACAGGATAATTCACCCCTCCACTTT

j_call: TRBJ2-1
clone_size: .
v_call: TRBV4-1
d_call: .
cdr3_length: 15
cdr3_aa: CASSPTLAAYNEQFF
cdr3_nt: TGCGCCAGCAGCCCTACATTGGCGGCTTACAATGAGCAGTTCTTC

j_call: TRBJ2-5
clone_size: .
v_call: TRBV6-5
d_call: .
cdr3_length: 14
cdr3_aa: CAIHALDYQETQYF
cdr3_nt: TGTGCCATCCACGCATTGGACTATCAAGAGACCCAGTACTTC

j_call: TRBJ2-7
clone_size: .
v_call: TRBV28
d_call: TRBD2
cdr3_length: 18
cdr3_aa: CASSPPGLAGESSYEQYF
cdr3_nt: TGTGCCAGCAGTCCTCCGGGACTAGCGGGAGAAAGTTCCTACGAGCAGTACTTC

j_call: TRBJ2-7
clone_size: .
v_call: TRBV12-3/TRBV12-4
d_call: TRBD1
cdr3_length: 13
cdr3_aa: CASSLGQSYEQYF
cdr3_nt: TGTGCCAGCAGTTTGGGACAGTCCTACGAGCAGTACTTC

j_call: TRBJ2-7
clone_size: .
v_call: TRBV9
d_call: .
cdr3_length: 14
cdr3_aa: CASSVAADSYEQYF
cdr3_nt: TGTGCCAGCAGCGTAGCGGCAGACTCCTACGAGCAGTACTTC

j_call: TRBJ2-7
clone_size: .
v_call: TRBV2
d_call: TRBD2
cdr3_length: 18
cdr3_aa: CASSDWLIGGRARYEQYF
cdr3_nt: TGTGCCAGCAGTGATTGGTTAATAGGCGGGAGGGCTCGCTACGAGCAGTACTTC

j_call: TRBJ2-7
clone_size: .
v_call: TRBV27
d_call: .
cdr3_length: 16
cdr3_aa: CASSRSSVRGHYEQYF
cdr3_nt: TGTGCCAGCAGCCGGAGCAGTGTTCGGGGCCACTACGAGCAGTACTTC

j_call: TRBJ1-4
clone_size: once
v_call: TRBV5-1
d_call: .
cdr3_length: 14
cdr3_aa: CASSLFEGKEKLFF
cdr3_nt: TGCGCCAGCAGCTTATTCGAGGGGAAGGAAAAACTGTTTTTT

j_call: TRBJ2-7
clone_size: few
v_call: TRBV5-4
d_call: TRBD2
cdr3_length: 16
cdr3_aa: CASGSRGGRTSWEQYF
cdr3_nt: TGTGCCAGCGGCTCCAGGGGCGGGAGGACCTCCTGGGAGCAGTACTTC

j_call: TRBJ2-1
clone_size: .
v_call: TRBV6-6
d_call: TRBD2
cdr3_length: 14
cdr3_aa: CASSLASGINEQFF
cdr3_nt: TGTGCCAGCAGTTTGGCTAGCGGGATAAATGAGCAGTTCTTC

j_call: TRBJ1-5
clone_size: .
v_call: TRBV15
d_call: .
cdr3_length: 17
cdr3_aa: CATSPRGGQPSNQPQHF
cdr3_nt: TGTGCCACCAGCCCCCGGGGGGGTCAGCCAAGCAATCAGCCCCAGCATTTT

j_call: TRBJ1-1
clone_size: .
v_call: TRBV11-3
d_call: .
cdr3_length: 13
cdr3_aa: CASSSSPNTEAFF
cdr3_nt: TGTGCCAGCAGCTCTTCTCCGAACACTGAAGCTTTCTTT

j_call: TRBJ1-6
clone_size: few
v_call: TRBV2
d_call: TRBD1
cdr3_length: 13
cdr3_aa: CASSGDRDSPLHF
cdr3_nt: TGTGCCAGCAGTGGGGACAGGGACTCACCCCTCCACTTT

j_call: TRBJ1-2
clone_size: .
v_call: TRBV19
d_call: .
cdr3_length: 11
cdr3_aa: CASYTEDGYTF
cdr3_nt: TGTGCCAGTTACACAGAGGATGGCTACACCTTC

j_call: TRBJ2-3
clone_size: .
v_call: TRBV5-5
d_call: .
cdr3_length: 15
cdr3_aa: CASSLWQAVSDTQYF
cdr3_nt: TGTGCCAGCAGCTTGTGGCAGGCCGTATCAGATACGCAGTATTTT

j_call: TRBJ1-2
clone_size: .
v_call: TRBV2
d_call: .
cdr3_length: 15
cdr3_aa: CASAVPLGLNYGYTF
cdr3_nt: TGTGCCAGCGCGGTACCACTCGGTTTAAACTATGGCTACACCTTC

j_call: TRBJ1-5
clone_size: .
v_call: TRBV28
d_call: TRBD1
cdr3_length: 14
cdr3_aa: CASIRQGGNQPQHF
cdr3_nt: TGTGCCAGCATCAGACAGGGTGGCAATCAGCCCCAGCATTTT

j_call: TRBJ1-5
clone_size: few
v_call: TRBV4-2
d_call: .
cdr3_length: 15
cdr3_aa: CASSQGQDSNQPQHF
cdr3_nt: TGTGCCAGCAGCCAAGGACAAGATAGCAATCAGCCCCAGCATTTT

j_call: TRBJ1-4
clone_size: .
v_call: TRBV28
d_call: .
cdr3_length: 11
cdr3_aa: CASSYLEKLFF
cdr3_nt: TGTGCCAGCAGTTATTTAGAAAAACTGTTTTTT

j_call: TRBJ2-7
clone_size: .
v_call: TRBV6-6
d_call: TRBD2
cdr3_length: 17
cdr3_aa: CASSPSLVGTSGYEQYF
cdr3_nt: TGTGCCAGCAGTCCCTCTCTGGTCGGGACTAGCGGCTACGAGCAGTACTTC

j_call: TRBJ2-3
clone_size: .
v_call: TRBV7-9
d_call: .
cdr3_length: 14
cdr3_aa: CASSLAIPTDTQYF
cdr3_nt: TGTGCCAGCAGCTTAGCCATACCCACAGATACGCAGTATTTT

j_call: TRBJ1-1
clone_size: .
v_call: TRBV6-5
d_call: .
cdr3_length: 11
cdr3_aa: CASSSTREAFF
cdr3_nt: TGTGCCAGCAGTTCCACACGAGAGGCTTTCTTT

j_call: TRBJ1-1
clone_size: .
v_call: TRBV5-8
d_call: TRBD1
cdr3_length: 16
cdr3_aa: CASSFNRGAKNTEAFF
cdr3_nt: TGTGCCAGCAGCTTCAACAGGGGGGCGAAGAACACTGAAGCTTTCTTT

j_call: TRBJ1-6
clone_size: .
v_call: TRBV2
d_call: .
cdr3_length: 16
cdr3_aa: CASSERFRGRGSPLHF
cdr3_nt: TGTGCCAGCAGTGAAAGGTTCCGGGGTAGGGGATCACCCCTCCACTTT

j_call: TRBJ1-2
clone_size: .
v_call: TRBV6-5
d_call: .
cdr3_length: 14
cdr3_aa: CASSYIGENYGYTF
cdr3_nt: TGTGCCAGCAGTTACATAGGGGAGAACTATGGCTACACCTTC

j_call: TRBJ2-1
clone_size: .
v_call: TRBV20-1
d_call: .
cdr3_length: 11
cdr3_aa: CSAPDDLEQFF
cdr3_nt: TGCAGTGCCCCCGACGACCTTGAGCAGTTCTTC